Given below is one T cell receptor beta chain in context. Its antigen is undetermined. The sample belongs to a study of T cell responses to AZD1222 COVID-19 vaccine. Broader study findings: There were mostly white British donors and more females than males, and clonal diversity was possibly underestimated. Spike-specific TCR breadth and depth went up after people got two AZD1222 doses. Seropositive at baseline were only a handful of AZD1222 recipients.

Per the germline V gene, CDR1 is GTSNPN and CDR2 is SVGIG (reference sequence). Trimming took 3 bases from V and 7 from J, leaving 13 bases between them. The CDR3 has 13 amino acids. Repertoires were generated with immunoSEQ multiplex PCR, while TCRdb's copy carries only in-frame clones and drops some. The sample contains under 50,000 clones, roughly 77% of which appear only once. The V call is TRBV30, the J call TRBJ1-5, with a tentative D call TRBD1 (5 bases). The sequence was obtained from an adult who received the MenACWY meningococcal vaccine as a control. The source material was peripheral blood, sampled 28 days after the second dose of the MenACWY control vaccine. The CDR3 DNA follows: TGTGCCTGGAGGAGTGGGGCAAAACAGCCCCAGCATTTT. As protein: CAWRSGAKQPQHF.